These T cell receptor beta chains were read from a single sample in a study of beta chain features in type 1 diabetes. Repertoires were generated with immunoSEQ multiplex PCR, while TCRdb's copy carries only in-frame clones and drops some. The sample lists about 340,000 clones; roughly 8% were seen once. Input material: central memory CD4+ T cells from blood. These receptors were taken from a woman under 30 in good health. Both conserved end residues are part of each CDR3. The order of the fields is CDR3 protein, J gene, V gene, D gene. D genes are given only for firm matches.

CDR3: CASSSARLEQYF
J: TRBJ2-7
V: TRBV11-2
D: .

CDR3: CASSMGVGQNTDTQYF
J: TRBJ2-3
V: TRBV5-5
D: .

CDR3: CATSIGGGLDYGYTF
J: TRBJ1-2
V: TRBV15
D: .

CDR3: CASSPGSQETQYF
J: TRBJ2-5
V: TRBV18
D: .

CDR3: CASSQRQGGYGYTF
J: TRBJ1-2
V: TRBV5-1
D: TRBD1

CDR3: CASSLEQGGYTF
J: TRBJ1-2
V: TRBV7-9
D: .

CDR3: CASGNTGSNTGELFF
J: TRBJ2-2
V: TRBV7-2
D: .

CDR3: CASSLQTSGIYNEQFF
J: TRBJ2-1
V: TRBV5-1
D: TRBD2

CDR3: CASSFGTSIREQFF
J: TRBJ2-1
V: TRBV5-6
D: .

CDR3: CASSYHQRAYEQYF
J: TRBJ2-7
V: TRBV6-6
D: .

CDR3: CASSPRTSTDTQYF
J: TRBJ2-3
V: TRBV18
D: .

CDR3: CASSQVVHTGELFF
J: TRBJ2-2
V: TRBV4-2
D: .

CDR3: CATGPRTDTQYF
J: TRBJ2-3
V: TRBV15
D: .

CDR3: CASSLVRRGTEAFF
J: TRBJ1-1
V: TRBV7-9
D: .

CDR3: CASSEAPGLYTQYF
J: TRBJ2-5
V: TRBV2
D: .

CDR3: CASRLEGAKNIQYF
J: TRBJ2-4
V: TRBV2
D: .

CDR3: CASSQVGTSGRAYNEQFF
J: TRBJ2-1
V: TRBV14
D: TRBD2

CDR3: CSVNRDRTEAFF
J: TRBJ1-1
V: TRBV29-1
D: .

CDR3: CSVDHRGYGYTF
J: TRBJ1-2
V: TRBV29-1
D: TRBD1

CDR3: CASSREQQTQYF
J: TRBJ2-5
V: TRBV5-1
D: .

CDR3: CASSPGTSGVSTNEQFF
J: TRBJ2-1
V: TRBV18
D: TRBD2

CDR3: CASSLDLVVNEQFF
J: TRBJ2-1
V: TRBV7-2
D: .

CDR3: CASSPGPQGETQYF
J: TRBJ2-5
V: TRBV18
D: TRBD1

CDR3: CASSFGVSGRAEQFF
J: TRBJ2-1
V: TRBV11-2
D: TRBD2

CDR3: CASSLLAKVETQYF
J: TRBJ2-5
V: TRBV6-5
D: .

CDR3: CASSAGGSTYNEQFF
J: TRBJ2-1
V: TRBV2
D: TRBD2

CDR3: CASSQDIMWVTGELFF
J: TRBJ2-2
V: TRBV4-2
D: .

CDR3: CASSLLTATGELFF
J: TRBJ2-2
V: TRBV11-1
D: .

CDR3: CASSYINSYNEQFF
J: TRBJ2-1
V: TRBV6-5
D: .

CDR3: CASSLRAGAGANVLTF
J: TRBJ2-6
V: TRBV11-2
D: TRBD2

CDR3: CASSESPGGATEAFF
J: TRBJ1-1
V: TRBV10-1
D: .

CDR3: CAISPTSRKGGTDTQYF
J: TRBJ2-3
V: TRBV10-3
D: .

CDR3: CASSFPRQGSYGYTF
J: TRBJ1-2
V: TRBV28
D: .

CDR3: CASSSSRDRLYEQYF
J: TRBJ2-7
V: TRBV18
D: TRBD1

CDR3: CASSLPDTEAFF
J: TRBJ1-1
V: TRBV5-6
D: .

CDR3: CAISAGGGSYEQYF
J: TRBJ2-7
V: TRBV10-3
D: TRBD2

CDR3: CASGTGRDQPQHF
J: TRBJ1-5
V: TRBV19
D: TRBD1

CDR3: CASSLTPGINEQYF
J: TRBJ2-7
V: TRBV11-2
D: .

CDR3: CASKPKGAGNTIYF
J: TRBJ1-3
V: TRBV6-5
D: .

CDR3: CASSFGGRSRDEQFF
J: TRBJ2-1
V: TRBV5-6
D: TRBD2

CDR3: CASQRTSGSISGELFF
J: TRBJ2-2
V: TRBV19
D: TRBD2

CDR3: CASSPEHSSGNTIYF
J: TRBJ1-3
V: TRBV18
D: .

CDR3: CASSPINNQPQHF
J: TRBJ1-5
V: TRBV2
D: .

CDR3: CASSPDRPNYGYTF
J: TRBJ1-2
V: TRBV18
D: .

CDR3: CASSLGLASYEQYF
J: TRBJ2-7
V: TRBV18
D: TRBD2

CDR3: CASSLQGREGTEAFF
J: TRBJ1-1
V: TRBV7-3
D: .

CDR3: CASSRTSGRANEQFF
J: TRBJ2-1
V: TRBV7-9
D: TRBD2

CDR3: CASSLTGNYNEQFF
J: TRBJ2-1
V: TRBV7-9
D: .

CDR3: CASSSQGGDTQYF
J: TRBJ2-3
V: TRBV5-1
D: TRBD1

CDR3: CASSVLSGTDTQYF
J: TRBJ2-3
V: TRBV9
D: .

CDR3: CASSVLAGRGQPQHF
J: TRBJ1-5
V: TRBV7-2
D: .